These 9 T cell receptor beta chains originate from one sample sequenced in a study of blood T cell repertoires in COVID-19. Produced via immunoSEQ multiplex PCR; TCRdb's table is partial and in-frame only. The sample yields about half a million clones, 80% to 90% seen once. Sequencing was done on a sample of peripheral blood. These receptors were collected from a young man with COVID-19, enrolled during active disease.

V gene TRBV19 combines with J gene TRBJ1-5; 8 nucleotides agree with TRBD1. The CDR3 spans 14 residues. V lost 6 bases and J lost 1; bases outside the gene matches: 2. Germline loops: CDR1 LNHDA, CDR2 SQIVND (reference sequence). The CDR3 DNA reads TGTGCCAGTAGAAGGACAGGGAGCAATCAGCCCCAGCATTTT. Translation: CASRRTGSNQPQHF.

The J gene is TRBJ2-3, the V gene TRBV29-1, with D possibly matching TRBD1 (5 bases). From germline, CDR1 is SQVTM and CDR2 ANQGSEA. The CDR3 totals 13 residues. Deletions cut 5 bases from V and 2 bases from J, with 11 bases between. The CDR3 reads CSVRAGLTDTQYF. The DNA for the CDR3 is TGCAGCGTTAGAGCAGGGCTCACAGATACGCAGTATTTT.

V usage is TRBV27 and J usage is TRBJ1-1, with TRBD1 identical over 12 bases. Germline assignment: CDR1 MNHEY and CDR2 SMNVEV (reference sequence). The CDR3 sequence is 17 residues long. With V trimmed by 1 base and J by 4 bases, 7 bases remained unmatched. CDR3 sequence: CASSLLGGTGGFTEAFF. The CDR3 region has the DNA TGTGCCAGCAGTTTATTAGGTGGGACAGGGGGCTTCACTGAAGCTTTCTTT.

For this clone: Other DNA sequences in the sample encode the same CDR3. The chain links TRBV5-1 to TRBJ2-7, with D possibly matching TRBD2 (6 bases). Germline V gene data show CDR1 as SGHRS and CDR2 as YFSETQ. V was trimmed by 3 bases and J by 3 bases, leaving 10 bases between them. This CDR3 region has 13 residues. CDR3 DNA sequence: TGCGCCAGCAGCTCACCGGGAGTCTACGAGCAGTACTTC. Residues: CASSSPGVYEQYF.

The chain joins TRBV7-2 to TRBJ2-2, with TRBD2 identical over 12 bases. CDR1 is SGHTA, CDR2 FQGNSA, per germline. The CDR3 is 18 amino acids. J gave up 0 bases and V 5 bases, and 7 bases lay outside the gene matches. The CDR3 sequence: CASSPRLAGAANTGELFF. The CDR3, as DNA: TGTGCCAGCAGCCCCCGACTAGCGGGGGCCGCGAACACCGGGGAGCTGTTTTTT.

This sequence joins TRBV5-1 and TRBJ2-7, with 11 bases fitting TRBD1. V lost 0 bases to trimming and J lost 4 bases; unmatched junction nucleotides: 3. This CDR3 comprises 15 residues. In germline, CDR1 is SGHRS, CDR2 YFSETQ. CDR3 region: CASSLGRDRGYEQYF. CDR3 bases: TGCGCCAGCAGCTTGGGTAGGGACAGGGGGTACGAGCAGTACTTC.

This clone was seen a single time. The CDR3 is CASKRSGTVRPGNTIYF. Written as DNA, the CDR3 is TGTGCCAGCAAGAGATCCGGGACAGTAAGGCCTGGAAACACCATATATTTT. The chain couples TRBV11-3 to TRBJ1-3, with 7 nucleotides matching TRBD1. Trimming took 7 bases from V and 2 from J; bases not matched to a gene: 14. Germline lookup yields CDR1 SGHNT and CDR2 YENEEA. The CDR3 is 17 residues long.

V gene TRBV5-1 combines with J gene TRBJ2-7; D perhaps matches TRBD1 (6 bases). Trimming left V 4 bases short and J 2 bases short, with 13 bases between. Germline V gene data show CDR1 as SGHRS and CDR2 as YFSETQ. CDR3 length: 14 residues. This CDR3 reads CASSPTGNPYEQYF. The CDR3 DNA reads TGCGCCAGCAGCCCAACAGGGAACCCCTACGAGCAGTACTTC.

As regards this clone: A much larger clone sits a single nucleotide away, making a read error possible. Other DNA sequences in the same sample also yield this CDR3. The chain couples TRBV6-5 to TRBJ2-2, with D maybe TRBD1 (5 bases). Per the germline V gene, CDR1 is MNHEY and CDR2 is SVGAGI. This CDR3 contains 14 residues. V lost 5 bases and J lost 5, with 12 bases in between. DNA for the CDR3: TGTGCCAGCAGTAAGGACATCTATACCGGGGAGCTGTTTTTT. It translates to CASSKDIYTGELFF.